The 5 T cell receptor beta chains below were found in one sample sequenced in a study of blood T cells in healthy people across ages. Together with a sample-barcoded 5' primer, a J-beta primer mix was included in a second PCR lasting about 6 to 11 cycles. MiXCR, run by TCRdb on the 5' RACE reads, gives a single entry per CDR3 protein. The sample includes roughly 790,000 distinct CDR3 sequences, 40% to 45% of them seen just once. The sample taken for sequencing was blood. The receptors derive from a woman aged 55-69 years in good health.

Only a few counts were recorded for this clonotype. The CDR3 protein is CASGLRWGITNYGYTF. In DNA, the CDR3 is TGTGCTAGTGGTCTCAGATGGGGGATTACTAACTATGGCTACACCTTC. The chain joins TRBV12-5 to TRBJ1-2, with D perhaps matching TRBD1 (5 bases). This CDR3 region has 16 residues. The germline V gene encodes CDR1 LGHNT and CDR2 FRNRAP. The V end lost 5 bases, the J end lost 0 bases, and 16 bases lay between the germline ends. Full variable domain (remainder filled in from reference TRBV12-5 and TRBJ1-2): DARVTQTPRHKVTEMGQEVTMRCQPILGHNTVFWYRQTMMQGLELLAYFRNRAPLDDSGMPKDRFSAEMPDATLATLKIQPSEPRDSAVYFCASGLRWGITNYGYTFGSGTRLTVV.

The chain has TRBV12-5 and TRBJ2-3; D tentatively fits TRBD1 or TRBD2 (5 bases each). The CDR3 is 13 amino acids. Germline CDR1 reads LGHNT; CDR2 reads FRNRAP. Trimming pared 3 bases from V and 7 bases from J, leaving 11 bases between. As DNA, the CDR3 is TGTGCTAGTGGTTTTTCGGGGCCCAATACGCAGTATTTT. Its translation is CASGFSGPNTQYF.

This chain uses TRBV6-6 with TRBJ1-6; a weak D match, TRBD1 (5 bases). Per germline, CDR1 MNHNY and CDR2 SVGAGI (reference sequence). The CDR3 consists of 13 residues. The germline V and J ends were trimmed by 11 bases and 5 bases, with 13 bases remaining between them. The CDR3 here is CALRDRDNSPLHF. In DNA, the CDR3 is TGTGCCCTCAGGGACCGCGATAATTCACCCCTCCACTTT.

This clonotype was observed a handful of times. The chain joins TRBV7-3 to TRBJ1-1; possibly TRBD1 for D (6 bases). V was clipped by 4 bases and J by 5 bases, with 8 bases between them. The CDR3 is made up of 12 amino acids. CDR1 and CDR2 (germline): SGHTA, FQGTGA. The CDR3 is CASSSQGTEAFF. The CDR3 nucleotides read TGTGCCAGCAGCTCACAGGGTACTGAAGCTTTCTTT. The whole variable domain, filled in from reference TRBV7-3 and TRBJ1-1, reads GAGVSQTPSNKVTEKGKYVELRCDPISGHTALYWYRQSLGQGPEFLIYFQGTGAADDSGLPNDRFFAVRPEGSVSTLKIQRTERGDSAVYLCASSSQGTEAFFGQGTRLTVV.

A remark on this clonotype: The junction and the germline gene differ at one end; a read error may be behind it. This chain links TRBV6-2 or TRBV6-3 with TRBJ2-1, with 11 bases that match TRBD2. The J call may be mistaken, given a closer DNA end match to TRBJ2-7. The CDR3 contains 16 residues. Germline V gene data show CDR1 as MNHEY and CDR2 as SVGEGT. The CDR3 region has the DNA TGTGCCGGCAGTCCCCCGGGACTAGCGGCTTACAATGAGCAGTACTTC. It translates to CAGSPPGLAAYNEQYF.